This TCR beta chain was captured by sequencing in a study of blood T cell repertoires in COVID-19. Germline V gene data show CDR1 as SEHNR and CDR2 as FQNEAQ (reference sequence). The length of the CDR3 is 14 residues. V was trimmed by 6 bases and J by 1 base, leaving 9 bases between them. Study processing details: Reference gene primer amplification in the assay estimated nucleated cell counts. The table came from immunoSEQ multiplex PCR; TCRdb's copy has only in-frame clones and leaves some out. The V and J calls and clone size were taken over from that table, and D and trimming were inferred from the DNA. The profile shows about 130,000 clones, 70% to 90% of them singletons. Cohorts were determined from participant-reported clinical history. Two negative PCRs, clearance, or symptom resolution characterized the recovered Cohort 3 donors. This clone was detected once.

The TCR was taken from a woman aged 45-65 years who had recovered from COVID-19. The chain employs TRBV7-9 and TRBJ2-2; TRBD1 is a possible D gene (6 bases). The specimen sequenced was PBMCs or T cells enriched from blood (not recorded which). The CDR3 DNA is TGTGCCAGCAGGACGGGACAGAACACCGGGGAGCTGTTTTTT. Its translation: CASRTGQNTGELFF.